The clone carrying this T cell receptor (beta chain) was seen ten or more times. What it recognizes is unknown. This entry comes from a study of human T cells and chemical hapten exposure. Time point defined: healthy volunteer bleed at 2 weeks. Total RNA extraction was carried out from unfractionated whole blood. V gave up 0 bases and J gave up 2 bases, with 9 bases separating them. The CDR3 contains 15 residues. The V gene's germline CDR1 is MNHNY and CDR2 SVGAGI (reference sequence). Separate cDNA molecules received unique molecular identifiers, which the library attached to them. TCRdb recomputed calls from the RACE reads with MiXCR, one row per CDR3 protein. Of some 50,000 distinct CDR3 sequences in the sample, roughly 4.2% were seen once. Study-wide points: The study found that DPC sensitization did not change TCRs above 1 in 1000 frequency.

The chain recombines TRBV6-6 with TRBJ2-3, with D unresolved. This receptor was taken from a human donor in good health. Some clones in this sample may be carry-over from other donors' samples. Sequenced material: whole blood. CDR3 loop: CASSYSITLTDTQYF. The CDR3 bases are TGTGCCAGCAGTTACTCGATTACCCTCACAGATACGCAGTATTTT.